This T cell receptor beta chain originates from a study of T cell repertoires in cytomegalovirus infection. Overall study context: HLA-B-restricted CMV epitopes that are well studied, plus recently identified HLA-C-restricted ones, were used by the study. Public signatures in TCR beta pointed to CMV infection and matching HLA type.

This clonotype showed up just a few times. No antigen is known for it. Study outcomes and limitations: The response measured ex vivo was dominated by TCR beta clonotypes (HLA-C-restricted and CMV-specific). Cumulative public TCR beta family frequency identified CMV carriers with the relevant HLA.

This CDR3 region has 14 residues. Trimming shortened V by 3 bases and J by 3 bases, and 10 bases separated the two germline ends. Germline assignment: CDR1 SEHNR and CDR2 FQNEAQ (reference sequence). TCRdb reanalysed the reads using MiXCR and keeps one entry per CDR3 protein. The table includes 60,000 to 80,000 distinct CDR3 sequences, 20% detected once. This receptor was obtained from a human donor in good health (CMV status not recorded). Some clones in this sample may be carry-over from other donors' samples. Sample: CD8+ T cells from cultured PBMCs, taken from culture after CMV antigen stimulation. V usage is TRBV7-9 and J usage is TRBJ2-3, with D hard to call. The CDR3, as DNA: TGTGCCAGCAGCTTTTTGAGATTGACAGATACGCAGTATTTT. It translates to CASSFLRLTDTQYF.